This TCR beta chain was captured in a study of T-cell memory formation after mild COVID-19. Overall study results and limits: For second-wave clones that peaked at day 37, SARS-CoV-2 specificity went unverified.

TCRdb called the 5' RACE reads again in MiXCR, with one record for every CDR3 protein. This repertoire shows about 150,000 distinct CDR3 sequences, 13% to 15% found once; its top ten account for about 14%. Trimming removed 0 bases from V and 8 bases from J; junction bases left unmatched: 6. Germline CDR1 and CDR2: SGHNT and YYREEE (reference sequence). This CDR3 comprises 14 residues. This clonotype was observed a few times. Its antigen is as yet unknown. V usage is TRBV5-4 and J usage is TRBJ1-2, with 8 bases matching TRBD1. The clonotype comes from an adult woman who had mild COVID-19 (a few samples of this study predate the infection). Cell type and time point are not known. The sample taken for sequencing was PBMCs or a T cell subset sorted from them (not recorded which). The CDR3 loop reads CASSLAGQGRGYTF. The CDR3 coding sequence is TGTGCCAGCAGCTTGGCCGGACAGGGACGGGGCTACACCTTC.